The 11 T cell receptor beta chains reported below all come from one sample, sequenced in a study of cytotoxic CD8 clonotypes in ibrutinib-treated CLL. Only in-frame clones appear in the TCRdb table, and some are missing; sequencing was by immunoSEQ multiplex PCR. The table records about 300,000 clones, roughly four fifths of them present only once. Sequenced here: PBMCs, sampled at disease progression, from a patient treated with ibrutinib. Receptors were obtained from a human donor with chronic lymphocytic leukemia.

V is TRBV15 and J is TRBJ2-7; weak D call: TRBD1 (6 bases). There are 17 residues in the CDR3. Germline CDR1 LNHNV, CDR2 YYDKDF (reference sequence). V was cut by 0 bases and J by 3 bases, with 18 bases left in between. In nucleotides, the CDR3 is TGTGCCACCAGCAGAGAGGGTCGGCAGGGGAACCTCTACGAGCAGTACTTC. Amino acids: CATSREGRQGNLYEQYF.

Here the CDR3 DNA reads TGTGCCAGCAGTACGAGACTTTCTAATGAAAAACTGTTTTTT. It translates to CASSTRLSNEKLFF. V and J are TRBV27 and TRBJ1-4; D is unresolved. The CDR3 is made up of 14 amino acids. Between the trimmed V and J ends, which lost 5 bases and 3 bases, there was a span of 10 bases. Germline lookup yields CDR1 MNHEY and CDR2 SMNVEV (reference sequence).

This chain uses TRBV7-2 with TRBJ1-6, with TRBD1 matching over 8 bases. The length of the CDR3 is 14 residues. V was clipped by 5 bases and J by 9 bases; unmatched bases: 6. Germline V gene data show CDR1 as SGHTA and CDR2 as FQGNSA. The CDR3: CASSPGTGTSPLHF. The CDR3 nucleotides are TGTGCCAGCAGCCCGGGGACAGGTACTTCACCCCTCCACTTT.

The chain employs TRBV11-2 and TRBJ2-1; TRBD2 aligns across 7 bases. Per germline, CDR1 SGHAT and CDR2 FQNNGV. J lost 8 bases, V lost 3 bases, and 10 bases had no gene match. The CDR3 has 15 residues. DNA of the CDR3: TGTGCCAGCAGCTTCGAAGCGGGAAGGTTCTATGAGCAGTTCTTC. Translation: CASSFEAGRFYEQFF. Full variable domain (rest looked up from reference TRBV11-2 and TRBJ2-1): EAGVAQSPRYKIIEKRQSVAFWCNPISGHATLYWYQQILGQGPKLLIQFQNNGVVDDSQLPKDRFSAERLKGVDSTLKIQPAKLEDSAVYLCASSFEAGRFYEQFFGPGTRLTVL.

This sequence joins TRBV5-1 and TRBJ1-1, with 11 bases fitting TRBD1. CDR1 and CDR2 from the germline V gene are SGHRS and YFSETQ. Losses at the gene ends were 5 bases for V and 1 base for J; bases not matched to a gene: 7. This CDR3 region has 16 residues. The CDR3 here is CASRRRDRGTNTEAFF. CDR3 DNA sequence: TGCGCCAGCAGGCGCCGGGACAGGGGGACGAACACTGAAGCTTTCTTT.

This clone has more than one count but fewer than ten. This chain uses TRBV7-9 with TRBJ2-7; 11 bases map to TRBD2. This CDR3 is 14 amino acids long. Germline CDR1 and CDR2: SEHNR and FQNEAQ (reference sequence). V dropped 5 bases and J dropped 3; count of bases not matched to a gene: 3. CDR3: CASSQGLADYEQYF. The DNA for the CDR3 is TGTGCCAGCAGCCAGGGACTAGCGGACTACGAGCAGTACTTC.

The chain uses TRBV4-2 and TRBJ2-5, with D uncertain. The CDR3 length is 15 residues. Trimming left V 0 bases short and J 3 bases short, with 11 bases between. CDR1 is LGHNA and CDR2 is YNFKEQ in the germline V gene. The CDR3 sequence: CASSQDGYRKETQYF. The CDR3 DNA reads TGTGCCAGCAGCCAAGATGGCTACCGTAAAGAGACCCAGTACTTC.

This clone was counted only a few times. The V gene is TRBV9, the J gene TRBJ2-7; unclear D gene. This CDR3 has 15 residues. V was pared by 0 bases and J by 3 bases, with 13 bases between. Germline-derived CDR1 and CDR2 are SGDLS and YYNGEE. Here the CDR3 reads CASSVGSTKNYEQYF. The DNA of the CDR3 is TGTGCCAGCAGCGTAGGGAGCACAAAAAACTACGAGCAGTACTTC.

This clone was detected only once. The chain links TRBV11-2 to TRBJ2-1, with TRBD2 identical over 8 bases. V was clipped by 4 bases and J by 3 bases; unmatched bases: 5. Germline CDR1 and CDR2: SGHAT and FQNNGV. This CDR3 is 15 amino acids long. CDR3 sequence reads: CASSSGGAVYNEQFF. The CDR3 bases are TGTGCCAGCAGCTCCGGGGGGGCGGTCTACAATGAGCAGTTCTTC.

The chain links TRBV9 to TRBJ2-1; D is possibly TRBD1 (6 bases). The CDR3 has 15 residues. Germline CDR1 SGDLS, CDR2 YYNGEE. V dropped 0 bases and J dropped 6 bases, with 13 bases sitting between them. The DNA of the CDR3 is TGTGCCAGCAGCGTAGTAGGGGGACCCCTCAATGAGCAGTTCTTC. Protein product: CASSVVGGPLNEQFF.

The J gene is TRBJ1-3, the V gene TRBV5-4; D is possibly TRBD1 (5 bases). CDR3 size: 13 residues. Germline loops: CDR1 SGHNT, CDR2 YYREEE (reference sequence). Trimming pared 7 bases from V and 4 bases from J, leaving 12 bases between. The CDR3 here is CASSVNRGNTIYF. For the CDR3, the DNA is TGTGCCAGCTCTGTGAACAGGGGAAACACCATATATTTT.